This T cell receptor beta chain comes out of a study of shared clonotypes between healthy human individuals. Samples left unsorted employed around 92 million PBMCs for genomic DNA. Ten immunoSEQ deep assay plates held the unsorted PBMC DNA. Original processing methods: Owing to the provision of junction-only sequences devoid of quality scores by immunoSEQ, filtering differed. TCRdb's copy holds only in-frame clones and misses some; the assay was immunoSEQ multiplex PCR. That table gives V, J and clone size, and the DNA gave D and trimming. Of fewer than 650,000 clones listed, 70% to 80% are singletons. Deletions cut 7 bases from V and 9 bases from J, with 19 bases between. Germline V gene sequence: CDR1 SGHAT, CDR2 FQNNGV. The CDR3 totals 13 residues.

The rearrangement joins TRBV11-2 to TRBJ2-7; D not certain. This receptor was identified in a woman in her 40s in good health. Some clones in this sample may be carry-over from other donors' samples. The sequencing input was PBMCs. The DNA of the CDR3 is TGTGCCAGCACCGATCCCAACCGACGAGGGCAGTACTTC. Amino acid sequence: CASTDPNRRGQYF.